This T cell receptor (beta chain) is drawn from a study of blood T cells in healthy people across ages. Germline V gene sequence: CDR1 SGHDT, CDR2 YYEEEE. CDR3 length: 14 amino acids. Trimming took off 4 bases at V and 3 bases at J, with 14 bases between the two ends. A J-beta primer mix and a sample-barcoded 5' primer were used in a second PCR of roughly 7 to 12 cycles. TCRdb re-called the 5' RACE reads through MiXCR, storing one row per CDR3 protein. The table includes 700,000 or so distinct CDR3 sequences, 22% detected once. There were healthy Caucasian individuals from Russia, aged roughly 6 to 100, serving as donors. The study's findings and limits: Both higher diversity and more naive CD4+ cells marked long-lived donors when set against aged donors.

This clonotype appeared a few times. The antigen remains undetermined. Sequenced: blood. The receptor comes from a man aged 70-80 years in good health. V and J are TRBV5-6 and TRBJ2-7; D gene ambiguous. CDR3 coding DNA: TGTGCCAGCAGCCGGCTGGCGGCTCTCTACGAGCAGTACTTC. Translated: CASSRLAALYEQYF. Based on the CDR3 plus reference TRBV5-6 and TRBJ2-7, the full variable domain is DAGVTQSPTHLIKTRGQQVTLRCSPKSGHDTVSWYQQALGQGPQFIFQYYEEEERQRGNFPDRFSGHQFPNYSSELNVNALLLGDSALYLCASSRLAALYEQYFGPGTRLTVT.